This is a list of T cell receptor beta chains from one sample in a study of Tregs in tolerant kidney transplant recipients. Some clones are missing from TCRdb's copy, which holds only in-frame ones; the method was immunoSEQ multiplex PCR. The data contain approximately 41,000 clones, nearly 97% of them singletons. These receptors' targets are unknown. Sequencing was performed on Tregs from blood cultured with allogeneic cells. These receptors were taken from a human donor in good health. Each CDR3 is given with its conserved first and last residue. D genes are given only for firm matches. Rows may omit the clone size; those that give it use once, few, many or a size class.

CDR3 DNA: TGTGCCAGCAGCCTCCTCGGGAGGGCCAACTACAATGAGCAGTTCTTC; CDR3 protein: CASSLLGRANYNEQFF; V gene: TRBV2; J gene: TRBJ2-1; clone size: -; D gene: TRBD2
CDR3 DNA: TGTGCCATCAGTGGATCCCACCCGACCAGCACAGATACGCAGTATTTT; CDR3 protein: CAISGSHPTSTDTQYF; V gene: TRBV10-3; J gene: TRBJ2-3; clone size: -; D gene: -
CDR3 DNA: TGTGCCAGCAGTTACCGCGGCGGGAGGGGTGGTGAGCAGTTCTTC; CDR3 protein: CASSYRGGRGGEQFF; V gene: TRBV6-5; J gene: TRBJ2-1; clone size: -; D gene: TRBD2
CDR3 DNA: TGTGCCAGCAGCTTGGCCGGCTCTGGGGCCAACGTCCTGACTTTC; CDR3 protein: CASSLAGSGANVLTF; V gene: TRBV5-8; J gene: TRBJ2-6; clone size: -; D gene: -
CDR3 DNA: TGTGCCAGCAGGCCGCGGACTAGCGGGAGGGGGCAAGAGACCCAGTACTTC; CDR3 protein: CASRPRTSGRGQETQYF; V gene: TRBV7-9; J gene: TRBJ2-5; clone size: -; D gene: TRBD2
CDR3 DNA: TGTGCCAGCAGCCCCCCGCGGGGACTGTTTTTT; CDR3 protein: CASSPPRGLFF; V gene: TRBV5-4; J gene: TRBJ1-4; clone size: -; D gene: -
CDR3 DNA: TGCGCCAGCAGCCCACAGGGGGTGCAAGAAAAACTGTTTTTT; CDR3 protein: CASSPQGVQEKLFF; V gene: TRBV5-1; J gene: TRBJ1-4; clone size: -; D gene: TRBD1
CDR3 DNA: TGCGCCAGCAGCTTACCGGGACTAGCCTTGTCCGGGGAGCTGTTTTTT; CDR3 protein: CASSLPGLALSGELFF; V gene: TRBV5-1; J gene: TRBJ2-2; clone size: -; D gene: TRBD2
CDR3 DNA: TGTGCCAGCAGCTTGGTGCCGGGTTCACCCCTCCACTTT; CDR3 protein: CASSLVPGSPLHF; V gene: TRBV5-8; J gene: TRBJ1-6; clone size: -; D gene: -
CDR3 DNA: TGCAGCGTTGCTCTAGTAAGAGTTTTCGATGAGCAGTTCTTC; CDR3 protein: CSVALVRVFDEQFF; V gene: TRBV29-1; J gene: TRBJ2-1; clone size: -; D gene: -
CDR3 DNA: TGCGCCAGCAGCCAAGATCGGGGTCGAGCCACAGATACGCAGTATTTT; CDR3 protein: CASSQDRGRATDTQYF; V gene: TRBV4-1; J gene: TRBJ2-3; clone size: -; D gene: -
CDR3 DNA: TGTGCCAGCTCACCACAAGGGCGACCGTCAGGGGATACGCAGTATTTT; CDR3 protein: CASSPQGRPSGDTQYF; V gene: TRBV18; J gene: TRBJ2-3; clone size: -; D gene: -
CDR3 DNA: TGCGCCAGCAGCTTGGGGGGACAGGTCCTGAACACTGAAGCTTTCTTT; CDR3 protein: CASSLGGQVLNTEAFF; V gene: TRBV5-1; J gene: TRBJ1-1; clone size: -; D gene: TRBD1
CDR3 DNA: TGTGCCAGCAGCCCGGGGAGGATGAGCAATCAGCCCCAGCATTTT; CDR3 protein: CASSPGRMSNQPQHF; V gene: TRBV9; J gene: TRBJ1-5; clone size: -; D gene: -
CDR3 DNA: TGTGCCATCAGTGAGGGCCGGGACAGGGGGTCTGAAGCTTTCTTT; CDR3 protein: CAISEGRDRGSEAFF; V gene: TRBV10-3; J gene: TRBJ1-1; clone size: -; D gene: TRBD1
CDR3 DNA: TGTGCCAGCTCTCGGCAAGCGGGCGCTAGCACAGATACGCAGTATTTT; CDR3 protein: CASSRQAGASTDTQYF; V gene: TRBV18; J gene: TRBJ2-3; clone size: -; D gene: -
CDR3 DNA: TGCGCCAGCAGCCTTCTTACAGGGCCCGCCGGGGGTGAGCAGTTCTTC; CDR3 protein: CASSLLTGPAGGEQFF; V gene: TRBV5-1; J gene: TRBJ2-1; clone size: -; D gene: -
CDR3 DNA: TGTGCCAGCAGCTTAAAGGTCTCCACCTACAATGAGCAGTTCTTC; CDR3 protein: CASSLKVSTYNEQFF; V gene: TRBV7-3; J gene: TRBJ2-1; clone size: -; D gene: -
CDR3 DNA: TGTGCCAGCAGCTTGATGGGATTCACCGGGGAGCTGTTTTTT; CDR3 protein: CASSLMGFTGELFF; V gene: TRBV5-6; J gene: TRBJ2-2; clone size: -; D gene: -
CDR3 DNA: TGTGCCAGCAGCTTCACAGGGGGGACTGAAGCTTTCTTT; CDR3 protein: CASSFTGGTEAFF; V gene: TRBV5-4; J gene: TRBJ1-1; clone size: -; D gene: TRBD1
CDR3 DNA: TGCGCCAGCAGCCTTCCTAGGGGCTCTGGGGCCAACGTCCTGACTTTC; CDR3 protein: CASSLPRGSGANVLTF; V gene: TRBV4-1; J gene: TRBJ2-6; clone size: -; D gene: -
CDR3 DNA: TGCGCCAGCAGCTTGGTATCAGGGGACACCGGGGAGCTGTTTTTT; CDR3 protein: CASSLVSGDTGELFF; V gene: TRBV5-1; J gene: TRBJ2-2; clone size: -; D gene: -
CDR3 DNA: TGCGCCAGCAGCCCGCGGGGACTGCTAAGCTCCTATAATTCACCCCTCCACTTT; CDR3 protein: CASSPRGLLSSYNSPLHF; V gene: TRBV5-1; J gene: TRBJ1-6; clone size: -; D gene: -
CDR3 DNA: TGCGCCAGCAGTTCCAGGGGACTCGACGAGCAGTACTTC; CDR3 protein: CASSSRGLDEQYF; V gene: TRBV5-1; J gene: TRBJ2-7; clone size: -; D gene: -
CDR3 DNA: TGCAGCGCGCTGAGGGACAGTCGGGGCACCGGGGAGCTGTTTTTT; CDR3 protein: CSALRDSRGTGELFF; V gene: TRBV29-1; J gene: TRBJ2-2; clone size: -; D gene: TRBD1
CDR3 DNA: TGCGCCAGCAGCACCGGGACAGGGTTGGGCTACACCTTC; CDR3 protein: CASSTGTGLGYTF; V gene: TRBV5-1; J gene: TRBJ1-2; clone size: -; D gene: TRBD1
CDR3 DNA: TGTGCCAGCAGTTACATCCAGGGTAGCTACGAGCAGTACTTC; CDR3 protein: CASSYIQGSYEQYF; V gene: TRBV6-5; J gene: TRBJ2-7; clone size: once; D gene: -
CDR3 DNA: TGCGCCAGCAGCAGGAATAGCTGGGAGACCCAGTACTTC; CDR3 protein: CASSRNSWETQYF; V gene: TRBV5-1; J gene: TRBJ2-5; clone size: -; D gene: -
CDR3 DNA: TGCGCCAGCAGCCGAGCGGGGGCGGTCTCCTACAATGAGCAGTTCTTC; CDR3 protein: CASSRAGAVSYNEQFF; V gene: TRBV4-1; J gene: TRBJ2-1; clone size: -; D gene: TRBD2
CDR3 DNA: TGTGCCAGCAGCTTAACGGGACGGTCGAACACTGAAGCTTTCTTT; CDR3 protein: CASSLTGRSNTEAFF; V gene: TRBV7-3; J gene: TRBJ1-1; clone size: -; D gene: -
CDR3 DNA: TGCGCCAGCAGCCGATACTCAGACACAGATACGCAGTATTTT; CDR3 protein: CASSRYSDTDTQYF; V gene: TRBV5-1; J gene: TRBJ2-3; clone size: -; D gene: -
CDR3 DNA: TGCAGCGTTGATAGGCGACTCCGCACAGATACGCAGTATTTT; CDR3 protein: CSVDRRLRTDTQYF; V gene: TRBV29-1; J gene: TRBJ2-3; clone size: -; D gene: -
CDR3 DNA: TGCGCCAGCAGTGCATCCAACTATGGCTACACCTTC; CDR3 protein: CASSASNYGYTF; V gene: TRBV10-2; J gene: TRBJ1-2; clone size: -; D gene: -
CDR3 DNA: TGCGCCAGCAGCTTGGTGGGGGCCTCGGAGACCCAGTACTTC; CDR3 protein: CASSLVGASETQYF; V gene: TRBV5-1; J gene: TRBJ2-5; clone size: -; D gene: -
CDR3 DNA: TGCGCCAGCAGCCCGGACAGTGGGTGGTATGGCTACACCTTC; CDR3 protein: CASSPDSGWYGYTF; V gene: TRBV5-1; J gene: TRBJ1-2; clone size: -; D gene: -
CDR3 DNA: TGTGCCAGCAGCCCCCGGGCCCCCGGGGGGTACGAGCAGTACTTC; CDR3 protein: CASSPRAPGGYEQYF; V gene: TRBV11-1; J gene: TRBJ2-7; clone size: -; D gene: TRBD2
CDR3 DNA: TGTGCCAGCAGTCCGTTAGCGGGAACCTCCTACAATGAGCAGTTCTTC; CDR3 protein: CASSPLAGTSYNEQFF; V gene: TRBV7-2; J gene: TRBJ2-1; clone size: -; D gene: TRBD2
CDR3 DNA: TGTGCCAGCAGGGGGGGCAGGGCTAGAAATTCACCCCTCCACTTT; CDR3 protein: CASRGGRARNSPLHF; V gene: TRBV2; J gene: TRBJ1-6; clone size: once; D gene: -
CDR3 DNA: TGCGCCAGCAGCTTAGATTTAGGGCCGGGGGGTGAAGCTTTCTTT; CDR3 protein: CASSLDLGPGGEAFF; V gene: TRBV4-3; J gene: TRBJ1-1; clone size: -; D gene: -
CDR3 DNA: TGCAGCGTTGCCGGGACTAGCGTGGGCGAGCAGTACTTC; CDR3 protein: CSVAGTSVGEQYF; V gene: TRBV29-1; J gene: TRBJ2-7; clone size: -; D gene: TRBD2
CDR3 DNA: TGTGCCAGCAGTTCTTACAGGGGGTCCGGGGAGCTGTTTTTT; CDR3 protein: CASSSYRGSGELFF; V gene: TRBV14; J gene: TRBJ2-2; clone size: -; D gene: TRBD1
CDR3 DNA: TGTGCCAGCAGTTTATTTGGTAGCGGAGAAGCCGATACGCAGTATTTT; CDR3 protein: CASSLFGSGEADTQYF; V gene: TRBV27; J gene: TRBJ2-3; clone size: -; D gene: -
CDR3 DNA: TGCGCCAGCAGCCCCTTCCCGGGACAGTCCTACAATGAGCAGTTCTTC; CDR3 protein: CASSPFPGQSYNEQFF; V gene: TRBV5-1; J gene: TRBJ2-1; clone size: -; D gene: TRBD1
CDR3 DNA: TGCAGCGTTGGGTCCAGTCCGCAGAACACTGAAGCTTTCTTT; CDR3 protein: CSVGSSPQNTEAFF; V gene: TRBV29-1; J gene: TRBJ1-1; clone size: -; D gene: -
CDR3 DNA: TGTGCCTGGGCTCAAGGAAGTCGGACTGAAGCTTTCTTT; CDR3 protein: CAWAQGSRTEAFF; V gene: TRBV30; J gene: TRBJ1-1; clone size: -; D gene: -
CDR3 DNA: TGCGCCAGCAACTCAAACTATGGCTACACCTTC; CDR3 protein: CASNSNYGYTF; V gene: TRBV10-2; J gene: TRBJ1-2; clone size: -; D gene: -
CDR3 DNA: TGTGCCATCAGGCAAACAGGGGAGGCTTTCTTT; CDR3 protein: CAIRQTGEAFF; V gene: TRBV10-3; J gene: TRBJ1-1; clone size: -; D gene: TRBD1
CDR3 DNA: TGCGCCAGCAGCTTGGGGACTAGCGGGGGGATTCTTCGCCAAGAGACCCAGTACTTC; CDR3 protein: CASSLGTSGGILRQETQYF; V gene: TRBV5-1; J gene: TRBJ2-5; clone size: -; D gene: TRBD2